The rows below give T cell receptor beta chains drawn from one sample of a study of response to subunit inactivated influenza vaccine. TCRdb ran MiXCR on the RT-PCR reads and lists one entry per CDR3 protein. The repertoire includes 700,000 to 900,000 distinct CDR3 sequences, about 20% of them detected once, and around 9.6% sits in the top ten. Sequencing was performed on PBMCs from blood, taken roughly 5 days after vaccination. Receptor source: a man aged 50 or older who received an inactivated influenza vaccine. CDR3s include the opening cysteine and the closing phenylalanine or tryptophan. A D gene is named only where the DNA matches it firmly. Some rows have no size entry. The others give once, few or many, or a class for an expanded clone.

TRBJ2-3,.,TRBV28,TRBD2,CASSVAGLEGGTQYF,TGTGCCAGCAGTGTAGCGGGTCTCGAAGGTGGTACGCAGTATTTT
TRBJ1-1,.,TRBV7-9,.,CASIIQGPNTEAFF,TGTGCCAGCATCATTCAGGGTCCTAACACTGAAGCTTTCTTT
TRBJ2-7,few,TRBV5-1,TRBD2,CASSGTTSYEQYF,TGCGCCAGCAGCGGGACTACGTCCTACGAGCAGTACTTC
TRBJ2-5,.,TRBV5-5,TRBD1,CASSLETGMAAETQYF,TGTGCCAGCAGCTTGGAGACAGGGATGGCTGCAGAGACCCAGTACTTC
TRBJ2-5,few,TRBV27,.,CASSLSGQRGETQYF,TGTGCCAGCAGTTTATCCGGGCAGCGCGGCGAGACCCAGTACTTC
TRBJ1-2,.,TRBV3-1,.,CASSHRDFGYTF,TGTGCCAGCAGCCATCGGGACTTTGGCTACACCTTC
TRBJ2-7,few,TRBV28,.,CASRESGSSYEQYF,TGTGCCAGCAGGGAGTCAGGGAGCTCCTACGAGCAGTACTTC
TRBJ1-6,few,TRBV5-1,TRBD1,CASSLVTGGDSPLHF,TGCGCCAGCAGCTTGGTGACAGGGGGCGATTCACCCCTCCACTTT
TRBJ1-2,many,TRBV20-1,TRBD1,CSADRAGYGYTF,TGCAGTGCTGACAGGGCCGGGTATGGCTACACCTTC
TRBJ2-7,.,TRBV9,.,CASSVGSSAYEQYF,TGTGCCAGCAGCGTAGGCTCTTCAGCCTACGAGCAGTACTTC
TRBJ2-5,.,TRBV20-1,TRBD2,CSAKSLAGAGGTQYF,TGCAGTGCTAAGAGTCTAGCGGGAGCGGGCGGGACCCAGTACTTC
TRBJ1-4,.,TRBV10-2,TRBD1,CASAGQDGEKLFF,TGCGCCAGCGCGGGACAGGACGGGGAAAAACTGTTTTTT
TRBJ2-1,few,TRBV28,TRBD2,CASSFLAGTYNEQFF,TGTGCCAGCAGTTTTCTAGCGGGAACCTACAATGAGCAGTTCTTC
TRBJ2-2,few,TRBV7-2,.,CASSLGLAKTGELFF,TGTGCCAGCAGCTTAGGGCTAGCCAAGACCGGGGAGCTGTTTTTT
TRBJ2-3,.,TRBV6-1,TRBD1,CASSRTGKVGTDTQYF,TGTGCCAGCAGTCGGACAGGGAAGGTGGGCACAGATACGCAGTATTTT
TRBJ1-1,few,TRBV7-9,.,CASSLITKNTEAFF,TGTGCCAGCAGCCTTATCACGAAAAACACTGAAGCTTTCTTT
TRBJ2-7,few,TRBV18,TRBD2,CASSLGLAVEEQYF,TGTGCCAGCTCACTCGGACTAGCGGTGGAAGAGCAGTACTTC
TRBJ1-5,many,TRBV12-3/TRBV12-4,.,CASSLPGQPQHF,TGTGCCAGCAGTTTACCCGGTCAGCCCCAGCATTTT
TRBJ2-7,few,TRBV5-6,TRBD2,CASSLALAESLDEQYF,TGTGCCAGCAGCTTGGCTCTAGCGGAGTCCCTGGACGAGCAGTACTTC
TRBJ2-1,.,TRBV7-2,.,CASSLGMVWGLQREQFF,TGTGCCAGCAGCTTAGGAATGGTTTGGGGGCTACAAAGAGAGCAGTTCTTC
TRBJ2-5,.,TRBV3-1,.,CASSQDPSAGRETQYF,TGTGCCAGCAGCCAAGACCCCTCCGCGGGAAGAGAGACCCAGTACTTC
TRBJ2-2,.,TRBV29-1,TRBD2,CSVGASGNSGELFF,TGCAGCGTTGGGGCTAGCGGGAATTCCGGGGAGCTGTTTTTT
TRBJ2-5,.,TRBV20-1,.,CSAWDLGTETQYF,TGCAGTGCTTGGGACTTGGGGACAGAGACCCAGTACTTC
TRBJ2-1,few,TRBV7-9,.,CASSSPLTYNEQFF,TGTGCCAGCAGCTCCCCGTTGACCTACAATGAGCAGTTCTTC